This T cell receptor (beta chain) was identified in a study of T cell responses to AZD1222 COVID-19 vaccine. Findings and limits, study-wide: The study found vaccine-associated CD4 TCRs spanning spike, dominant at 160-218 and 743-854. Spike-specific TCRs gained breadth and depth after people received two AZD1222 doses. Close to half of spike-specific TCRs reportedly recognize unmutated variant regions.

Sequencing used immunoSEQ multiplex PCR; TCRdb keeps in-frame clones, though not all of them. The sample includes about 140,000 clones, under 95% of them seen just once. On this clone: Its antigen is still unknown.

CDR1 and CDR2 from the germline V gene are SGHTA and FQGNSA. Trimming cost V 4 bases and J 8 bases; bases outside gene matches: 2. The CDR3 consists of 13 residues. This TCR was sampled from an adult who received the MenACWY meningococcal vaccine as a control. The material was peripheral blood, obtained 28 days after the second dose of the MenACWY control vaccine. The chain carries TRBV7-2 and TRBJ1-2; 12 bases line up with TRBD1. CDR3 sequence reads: CASSSGTGGGYTF. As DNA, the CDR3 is TGTGCCAGCAGCTCCGGGACAGGGGGCGGCTACACCTTC. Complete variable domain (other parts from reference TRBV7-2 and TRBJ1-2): GAGVSQSPSNKVTEKGKDVELRCDPISGHTALYWYRQSLGQGLEFLIYFQGNSAPDKSGLPSDRFSAERTGGSVSTLTIQRTQQEDSAVYLCASSSGTGGGYTFGSGTRLTVV.